This T cell receptor (beta chain) was documented in a study of cytomegalovirus exposure and HLA in healthy donors. Notes on the study in general: Most sequenced TCRs were rare (though some public TCRs occurred in many donors). Altogether, 164 TCR beta chains were recorded as cytomegalovirus-associated.

Comment on this clone: Its antigen is undetermined.

Here immunoSEQ multiplex PCR was the method, and the copy in TCRdb shows in-frame clones only, minus some. The table has roughly 350,000 clones, 86% seen once. The V end was cut by 0 bases, the J end by 15 bases, with 15 bases between. Germline CDR1 reads SGHTA; CDR2 reads FQGNSA. The CDR3 spans 13 residues. The chain combines TRBV7-2 with TRBJ2-1; a weak D match, TRBD2 (5 bases). What was sequenced was PBMCs. The origin of this receptor is a woman younger than 30 in good health and CMV-seronegative. This CDR3 is CASSLAGSPGGFF. DNA for the CDR3: TGTGCCAGCAGCTTAGCAGGGAGCCCTGGCGGGTTCTTC.